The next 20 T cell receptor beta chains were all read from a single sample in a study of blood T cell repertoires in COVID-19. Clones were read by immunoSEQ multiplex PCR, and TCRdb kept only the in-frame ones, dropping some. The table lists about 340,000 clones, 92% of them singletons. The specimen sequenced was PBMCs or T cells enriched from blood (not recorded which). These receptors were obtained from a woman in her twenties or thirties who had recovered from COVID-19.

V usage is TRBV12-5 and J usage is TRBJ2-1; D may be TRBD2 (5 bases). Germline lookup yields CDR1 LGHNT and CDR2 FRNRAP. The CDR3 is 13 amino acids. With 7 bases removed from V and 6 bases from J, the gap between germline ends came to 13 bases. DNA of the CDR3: TGTGCTAGTGCCCTAACTAGGATCAATGAGCAGTTCTTC. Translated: CASALTRINEQFF.

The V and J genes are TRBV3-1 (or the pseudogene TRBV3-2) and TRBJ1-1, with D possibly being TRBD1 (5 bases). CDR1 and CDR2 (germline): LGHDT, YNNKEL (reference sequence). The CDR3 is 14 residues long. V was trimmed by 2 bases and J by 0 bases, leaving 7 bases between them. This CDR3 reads CASSQSGLNTEAFF. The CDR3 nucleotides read TGTGCCAGCAGCCAATCAGGGTTGAACACTGAAGCTTTCTTT.

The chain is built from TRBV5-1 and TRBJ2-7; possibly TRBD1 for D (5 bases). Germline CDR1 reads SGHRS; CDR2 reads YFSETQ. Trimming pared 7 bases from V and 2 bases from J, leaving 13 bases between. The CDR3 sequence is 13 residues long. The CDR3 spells CASRMDTTYEQYF. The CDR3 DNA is TGCGCCAGCCGAATGGACACAACCTACGAGCAGTACTTC.

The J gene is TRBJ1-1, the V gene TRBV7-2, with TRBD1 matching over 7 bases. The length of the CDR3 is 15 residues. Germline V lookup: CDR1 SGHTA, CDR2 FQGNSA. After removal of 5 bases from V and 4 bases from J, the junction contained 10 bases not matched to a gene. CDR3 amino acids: CASSLGTAGVTEAFF. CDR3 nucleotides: TGTGCCAGCAGCCTTGGGACAGCCGGCGTCACTGAAGCTTTCTTT.

The CDR3 region is CASSAGLAGTQYF. In nucleotides, the CDR3 is TGCGCCAGCAGCGCAGGACTTGCTGGGACCCAGTACTTC. The genes are TRBV5-1 and TRBJ2-5; weak D call: TRBD2 (5 bases). The CDR3 loop spans 13 amino acids. Germline V gene data show CDR1 as SGHRS and CDR2 as YFSETQ. With 4 bases removed from V and 7 bases from J, the gap between germline ends came to 14 bases.

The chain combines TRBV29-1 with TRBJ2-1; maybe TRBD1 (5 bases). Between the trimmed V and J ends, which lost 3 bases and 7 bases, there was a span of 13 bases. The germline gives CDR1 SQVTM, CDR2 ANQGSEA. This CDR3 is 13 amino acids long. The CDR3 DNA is TGCAGCGTTGACAGGGCTGGTAGGAATGAGCAGTTCTTC. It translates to CSVDRAGRNEQFF.

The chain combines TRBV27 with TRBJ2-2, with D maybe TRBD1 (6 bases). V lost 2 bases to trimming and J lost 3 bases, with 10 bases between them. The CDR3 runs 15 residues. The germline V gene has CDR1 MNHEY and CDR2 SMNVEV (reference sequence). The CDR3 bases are TGTGCCAGCAGTTTAGGGCAGGGGTACACCGGGGAGCTGTTTTTT. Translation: CASSLGQGYTGELFF.

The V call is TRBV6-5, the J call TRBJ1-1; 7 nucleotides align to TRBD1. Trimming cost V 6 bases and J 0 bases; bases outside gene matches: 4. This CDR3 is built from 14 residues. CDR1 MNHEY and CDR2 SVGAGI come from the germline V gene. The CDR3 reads CASRTGTVNTEAFF. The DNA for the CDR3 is TGTGCCAGCAGGACCGGGACAGTGAACACTGAAGCTTTCTTT.

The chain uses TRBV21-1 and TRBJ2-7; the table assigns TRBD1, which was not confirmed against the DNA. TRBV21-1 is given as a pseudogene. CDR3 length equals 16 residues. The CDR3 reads CASSRAGDREPYEQYF. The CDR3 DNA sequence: TGTGCCAGCAGCAGAGCAGGGGACAGGGAACCCTACGAGCAGTACTTC.

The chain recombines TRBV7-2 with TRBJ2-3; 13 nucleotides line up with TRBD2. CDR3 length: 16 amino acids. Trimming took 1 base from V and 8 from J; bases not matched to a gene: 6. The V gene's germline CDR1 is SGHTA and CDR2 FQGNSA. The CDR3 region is CASSLGLAGGGATQYF. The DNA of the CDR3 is TGTGCCAGCAGCTTAGGACTAGCGGGGGGTGGAGCTACGCAGTATTTT.

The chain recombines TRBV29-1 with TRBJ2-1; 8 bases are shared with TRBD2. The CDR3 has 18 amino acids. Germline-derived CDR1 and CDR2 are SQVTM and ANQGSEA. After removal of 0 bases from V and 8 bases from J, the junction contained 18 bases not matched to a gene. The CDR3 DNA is TGCAGCGTTGAAGATTTCGGTACGCTAGCGGGTAGAGTAGATGAGCAGTTCTTC. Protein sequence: CSVEDFGTLAGRVDEQFF.

The CDR3 here is CATSTRNQGGGYTF. In DNA form, the CDR3 reads TGTGCCACCAGCACCCGTAACCAGGGTGGTGGCTACACCTTC. The V gene is TRBV15, the J gene TRBJ1-2; D is possibly TRBD1 (5 bases). Deletions cut 4 bases from V and 7 bases from J, with 16 bases between. The CDR3 spans 14 residues. CDR1 is LNHNV and CDR2 is YYDKDF in the germline V gene (reference sequence).

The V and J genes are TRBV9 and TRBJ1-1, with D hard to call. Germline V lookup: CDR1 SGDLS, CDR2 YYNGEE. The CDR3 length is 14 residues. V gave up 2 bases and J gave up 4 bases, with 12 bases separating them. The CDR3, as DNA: TGTGCCAGCAGCGTTATCTCCCGGGGCACTGAAGCTTTCTTT. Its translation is CASSVISRGTEAFF.

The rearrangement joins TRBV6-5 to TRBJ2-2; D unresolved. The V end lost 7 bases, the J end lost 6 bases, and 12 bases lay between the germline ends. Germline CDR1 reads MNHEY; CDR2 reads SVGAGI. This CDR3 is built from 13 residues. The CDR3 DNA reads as TGTGCCAGCAAAGCGTCTTTTCCCGGGGAGCTGTTTTTT. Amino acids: CASKASFPGELFF.

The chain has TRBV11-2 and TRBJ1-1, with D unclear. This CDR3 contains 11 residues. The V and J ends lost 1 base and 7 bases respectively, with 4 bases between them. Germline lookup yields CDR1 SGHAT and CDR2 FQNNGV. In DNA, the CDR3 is TGTGCCAGCAGCTTAGGCAGTGAAGCTTTCTTT. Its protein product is CASSLGSEAFF.

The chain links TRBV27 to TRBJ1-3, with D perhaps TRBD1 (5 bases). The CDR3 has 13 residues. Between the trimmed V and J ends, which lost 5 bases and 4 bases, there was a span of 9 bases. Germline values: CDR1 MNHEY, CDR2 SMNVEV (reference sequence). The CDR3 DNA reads TGTGCCAGCAGTACAGGACGAGGAAACACCATATATTTT. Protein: CASSTGRGNTIYF.

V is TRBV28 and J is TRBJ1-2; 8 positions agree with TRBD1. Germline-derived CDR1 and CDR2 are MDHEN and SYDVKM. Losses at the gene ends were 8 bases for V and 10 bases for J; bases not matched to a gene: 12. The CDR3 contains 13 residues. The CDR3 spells CASGGRGRDDYTF. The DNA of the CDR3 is TGTGCCAGCGGCGGCAGGGGGCGAGACGACTACACCTTC.

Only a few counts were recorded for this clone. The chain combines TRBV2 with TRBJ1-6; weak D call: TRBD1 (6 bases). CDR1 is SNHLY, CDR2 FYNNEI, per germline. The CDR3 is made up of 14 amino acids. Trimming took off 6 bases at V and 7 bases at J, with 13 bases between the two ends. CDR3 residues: CASSAQGTNSPLHF. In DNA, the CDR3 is TGTGCCAGCAGCGCTCAGGGGACCAATTCACCCCTCCACTTT.

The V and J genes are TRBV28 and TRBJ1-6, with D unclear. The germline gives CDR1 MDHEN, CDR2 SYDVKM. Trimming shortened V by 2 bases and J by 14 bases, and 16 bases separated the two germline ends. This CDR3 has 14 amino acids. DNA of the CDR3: TGTGCCAGCAGTTTACCGCAGTCCCGGGAGGCCCTCCACTTT. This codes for CASSLPQSREALHF. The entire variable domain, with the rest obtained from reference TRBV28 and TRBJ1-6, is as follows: DVKVTQSSRYLVKRTGEKVFLECVQDMDHENMFWYRQDPGLGLRLIYFSYDVKMKEKGDIPEGYSVSREKKERFSLILESASTNQTSMYLCASSLPQSREALHFGNGTRLTVT.

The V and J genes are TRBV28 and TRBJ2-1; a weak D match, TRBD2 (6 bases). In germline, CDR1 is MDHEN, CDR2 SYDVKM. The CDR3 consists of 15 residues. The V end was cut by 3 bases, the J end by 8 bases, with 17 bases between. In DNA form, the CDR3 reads TGTGCCAGCAGTTTTGTGGGAGGAAGACGGGATGAGCAGTTCTTC. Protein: CASSFVGGRRDEQFF.